The sample holds one count of the clone carrying this T cell receptor beta chain. This sample stems from a study of blood T cell repertoires in COVID-19. Study-wide background: Acute and convalescent COVID-19 specimens originated in the United States, Italy and Spain.

Germline CDR1 and CDR2: SGHNT and YYREEE (reference sequence). Trimming left V 4 bases short and J 7 bases short, with 18 bases between. The CDR3 extends over 16 amino acids. As originally analysed: Cell counts per sample came from amplifying reference gene primers. Here immunoSEQ multiplex PCR was the method, and the copy in TCRdb shows in-frame clones only, minus some. Clone size and V and J calls were adopted from that table, with D and trimming inferred from the DNA. The table shows about 39,000 clones, with over 85% occurring only once. This sequence originates from a human donor with active COVID-19. The donor label of this sample is uncertain. Sequenced sample: peripheral blood. The chain links TRBV5-4 to TRBJ1-6, with D possibly being TRBD1 (6 bases). CDR3 amino acids: CASSPFTGMGNSPLHF. CDR3 DNA: TGTGCCAGCAGCCCCTTCACAGGGATGGGGAATTCACCCCTCCACTTT.